One and the same sample provided the 26 T cell receptor beta chains below, sequenced in a study of Ad26.COV2.S vaccination and SARS-CoV-2 variants. Method: immunoSEQ multiplex PCR; TCRdb's copy keeps in-frame clones and lacks some. The sample consists of hundreds of thousands of clones, roughly 90% of them appearing once. Described treatment: about 20 received Ad26.COV2.S at low or high dose, single or two shots; five or six received placebo; per-sample allocation not given. Repertoires come from day 63 after the first vaccine or placebo injection. This specimen consisted of peripheral blood, obtained in a trial of Ad26.COV2.S vaccine versus placebo. These receptors originate from a person between 18 and 60 years old who received the Ad26.COV2.S COVID-19 vaccine or a placebo.

V is TRBV28 and J is TRBJ2-7; 10 positions match TRBD2. The V gene end was trimmed by 1 base and the J gene end by 2 bases; junction bases not matched to a gene: 2. The CDR3 has 15 residues. The V gene's germline CDR1 is MDHEN and CDR2 SYDVKM. The CDR3 loop is CASSLSSGGAYEQYF. The CDR3 DNA sequence: TGTGCCAGCAGTTTATCAAGCGGGGGGGCCTACGAGCAGTACTTC.

This clone has a handful of counts. The CDR3 region is CASSLSLVATEAFF. The CDR3 bases are TGTGCCAGCAGTTTGAGTCTGGTGGCAACTGAAGCTTTCTTT. This chain links TRBV7-6 with TRBJ1-1, with D unclear. This CDR3 is 14 amino acids long. Germline CDR1 reads SGHVS; CDR2 reads FNYEAQ. Trimming took off 6 bases at V and 5 bases at J, with 16 bases between the two ends. Based on the CDR3 plus reference TRBV7-6 and TRBJ1-1, the full variable domain is GAGVSQSPRYKVTKRGQDVALRCDPISGHVSLYWYRQALGQGPEFLTYFNYEAQQDKSGLPNDRFSAERPEGSISTLTIQRTEQRDSAMYRCASSLSLVATEAFFGQGTRLTVV.

The chain uses TRBV25-1 and TRBJ2-5; no clear D gene. Trimming cost V 6 bases and J 4 bases, with 3 bases left between them. The CDR3 is made up of 10 amino acids. Germline-derived CDR1 and CDR2 are MGHDK and SYGVNS. The DNA of the CDR3 is TGTGCCAGCAGCCTAGAGACCCAGTACTTC. Its translation: CASSLETQYF.

The rearrangement links TRBV7-9 to TRBJ2-5; D is uncertain. The CDR3 runs 14 residues. Germline lookup yields CDR1 SEHNR and CDR2 FQNEAQ (reference sequence). Trimming left V 5 bases short and J 5 bases short, with 15 bases between. The CDR3 DNA reads TGTGCCAGCAGCCTCAGACTGGATAGGGAGACCCAGTACTTC. This translates into CASSLRLDRETQYF.

This chain uses TRBV2 with TRBJ1-6; no clear D. The ends were cut back, 4 bases at V and 5 bases at J, with 12 bases in the middle. The CDR3 consists of 15 residues. CDR1 is SNHLY and CDR2 is FYNNEI in the germline V gene. Here the CDR3 DNA reads TGTGCCAGCAGTGTCTTTCCAATAAATAATTCACCCCTCCACTTT. The encoded protein is CASSVFPINNSPLHF.

The CDR3 spells CASSIAGRDTGELFF. The CDR3, as DNA: TGTGCCAGCAGCATCGCAGGGCGCGACACCGGGGAGCTGTTTTTT. The chain links TRBV7-9 to TRBJ2-2, with D perhaps TRBD1 (5 bases). Germline V lookup: CDR1 SEHNR, CDR2 FQNEAQ (reference sequence). Trimming took 5 bases from V and 3 from J, leaving 13 bases between them. This CDR3 region has 15 residues.

The J gene is TRBJ1-1, the V gene TRBV19; D not resolved. The V end lost 4 bases, the J end lost 5 bases, and 23 bases lay between the germline ends. This CDR3 comprises 17 residues. Germline CDR1 is LNHDA and CDR2 is SQIVND (reference sequence). The CDR3 sequence: CASSTRVRVWLQTEAFF. The CDR3 region has the DNA TGTGCCAGTAGTACCCGGGTTCGGGTTTGGTTGCAGACTGAAGCTTTCTTT.

The rearrangement joins TRBV12-1 to TRBJ1-1. TRBV12-1 is assigned pseudogene status. The CDR3 sequence is 16 residues long. The CDR3 is CASSFLPGPIYTEAFF. The CDR3 DNA reads TGTGCCAGCAGCTTTTTACCGGGACCCATATACACTGAAGCTTTCTTT.

This chain connects TRBV2 to TRBJ2-2; D might be TRBD1 or TRBD2, each matching 5 bases. From germline, CDR1 is SNHLY and CDR2 FYNNEI. The CDR3 extends over 15 amino acids. V gave up 0 bases and J gave up 2 bases, with 7 bases separating them. The CDR3 DNA reads TGTGCCAGCAGTGAAGCGGGACCTAACACCGGGGAGCTGTTTTTT. This translates into CASSEAGPNTGELFF.

This clone occurred once. The rearrangement links TRBV7-6 to TRBJ1-2, with 8 bases identical to TRBD1. Germline CDR1 SGHVS, CDR2 FNYEAQ. The junction had 8 bases not matched to a gene; V was cut back by 4 bases and J by 4 bases. This CDR3 contains 15 residues. The CDR3 DNA reads as TGTGCCAGCAGCTCTGGACAGGGTCACCTCTATGGCTACACCTTC. Its translation is CASSSGQGHLYGYTF. Looking up the rest from reference TRBV7-6 and TRBJ1-2 gives the full variable domain: GAGVSQSPRYKVTKRGQDVALRCDPISGHVSLYWYRQALGQGPEFLTYFNYEAQQDKSGLPNDRFSAERPEGSISTLTIQRTEQRDSAMYRCASSSGQGHLYGYTFGSGTRLTVV.

The chain has TRBV4-3 and TRBJ2-2, with 9 positions matching TRBD2. There are 17 residues in the CDR3. CDR1 and CDR2 (germline): LGHNA, YSLEER. The junction had 7 bases not matched to a gene; V was cut back by 4 bases and J by 1 base. The CDR3 DNA is TGCGCCAGCAGCCCAGTTAGCGGGGGACTGAACACCGGGGAGCTGTTTTTT. Its translation is CASSPVSGGLNTGELFF.

The V call is TRBV7-8, the J call TRBJ2-5, with TRBD2 matching over 9 bases. Looked up from germline, CDR1 is SGHVS and CDR2 is FQNEAQ. The CDR3 contains 16 residues. Trimming cost V 1 base and J 2 bases; bases outside gene matches: 5. The CDR3 nucleotides read TGTGCCAGCAGCTTAGAGGGACTAGCAACACAAGAGACCCAGTACTTC. Its translation: CASSLEGLATQETQYF. The full variable domain, its missing parts supplied by reference TRBV7-8 and TRBJ2-5, is GAGVSQSPRYKVAKRGQDVALRCDPISGHVSLFWYQQALGQGPEFLTYFQNEAQLDKSGLPSDRFFAERPEGSVSTLKIQRTQQEDSAVYLCASSLEGLATQETQYFGPGTRLLVL.

This chain's CDR3 is CASSSGPTRGNQPQHF. Here the CDR3 DNA reads TGTGCCAGCAGCTCTGGGCCGACCAGAGGCAATCAGCCCCAGCATTTT. The J gene is TRBJ1-5, the V gene TRBV7-2, with unresolved D. Trimming took off 4 bases at V and 2 bases at J, with 15 bases between the two ends. Germline V gene data show CDR1 as SGHTA and CDR2 as FQGNSA. The CDR3 is 16 amino acids.

This rearrangement joins TRBV7-2 to TRBJ1-5; 10 bases line up with TRBD1. V trimming: 5 bases; J trimming: 6 bases; junction bases outside the gene matches: 4. The CDR3 totals 14 residues. Germline values: CDR1 SGHTA, CDR2 FQGNSA. The CDR3 is CASSRTGGGQPQHF. In nucleotides, the CDR3 is TGTGCCAGCAGCCGGACAGGGGGGGGTCAGCCCCAGCATTTT.

This rearrangement joins TRBV7-9 to TRBJ1-5; TRBD1 agrees at 7 bases. The V gene end was trimmed by 5 bases and the J gene end by 5 bases; junction bases not matched to a gene: 6. CDR3 length equals 14 residues. From germline, CDR1 is SEHNR and CDR2 FQNEAQ (reference sequence). Here the CDR3 reads CASSPGTAHQPQHF. In DNA, the CDR3 is TGTGCCAGCAGCCCCGGGACAGCCCATCAGCCCCAGCATTTT.

The chain is built from TRBV4-3 and TRBJ1-1; D is perhaps TRBD1 (6 bases). There are 17 residues in the CDR3. The germline V gene encodes CDR1 LGHNA and CDR2 YSLEER. V lost 1 base and J lost 3, with 18 bases in between. DNA for the CDR3: TGCGCCAGCAGCCAAGCGGTAGGGGGGGGCGCTGACACTGAAGCTTTCTTT. It is translated as CASSQAVGGGADTEAFF.

The V gene is TRBV29-1, the J gene TRBJ2-7, with TRBD2 matching 10 bases. Losses at the gene ends were 7 bases for V and 4 bases for J; bases not matched to a gene: 7. The CDR3 extends over 13 amino acids. Germline V gives CDR1 SQVTM, CDR2 ANQGSEA. CDR3 nucleotides: TGCAGCGGAAGCGGGGGGGTTGGTTACGAGCAGTACTTC. It encodes CSGSGGVGYEQYF.

V gene TRBV7-8 combines with J gene TRBJ1-6; D gene ambiguous. CDR3 size: 16 residues. Looked up from germline, CDR1 is SGHVS and CDR2 is FQNEAQ. Deletions cut 3 bases from V and 0 bases from J, with 9 bases between. The CDR3 DNA sequence: TGTGCCAGCAGCTTCTATATCAGCTCCTATAATTCACCCCTCCACTTT. Translating it yields CASSFYISSYNSPLHF.

The rearrangement uses TRBV10-2 and TRBJ1-2; D is ambiguous. Germline V gene sequence: CDR1 WSHSY, CDR2 SAAADI. CDR3 size: 13 residues. Trimming pared 0 bases from V and 2 bases from J, leaving 4 bases between. In nucleotides, the CDR3 is TGCGCCAGCAGTGAGTCCGGAAACTATGGCTACACCTTC. Residues: CASSESGNYGYTF.

The genes are TRBV11-2 and TRBJ2-7; the D gene is possibly TRBD2 (6 bases). Germline V lookup: CDR1 SGHAT, CDR2 FQNNGV. V gave up 4 bases and J gave up 4 bases, with 17 bases separating them. The CDR3 runs 15 residues. The CDR3 sequence: CASSSVSGGWYEQYF. Here the CDR3 DNA reads TGTGCCAGCAGCTCAGTCTCAGGAGGGTGGTACGAGCAGTACTTC.

V is TRBV7-8 and J is TRBJ2-3; D possibly matches TRBD1 or TRBD2 (5 bases each). Trimming cost V 2 bases and J 6 bases, with 18 bases left between them. This CDR3 spans 16 amino acids. Germline V CDR1 and CDR2: SGHVS, FQNEAQ. The DNA of the CDR3 is TGTGCCAGCAGCTTACGGGCCCGCGCCCGGGACGATACGCAGTATTTT. Translated, it gives CASSLRARARDDTQYF.

J is TRBJ1-2 and V is TRBV11-2; TRBD1 is a possible D gene (5 bases). The length of the CDR3 is 19 residues. Germline CDR1 reads SGHAT; CDR2 reads FQNNGV. The V gene lost 3 bases and the J gene lost 0 bases, with 23 bases spanning the gap. CDR3 sequence reads: CASSFFADETVITNYGYTF. CDR3 bases: TGTGCCAGCAGCTTCTTTGCCGATGAGACAGTTATTACTAACTATGGCTACACCTTC.

A single count supports this clone. The chain has TRBV7-8 and TRBJ1-1, with D unclear. The CDR3 runs to 15 residues. CDR1 is SGHVS, CDR2 FQNEAQ, per germline. Trimming pared 2 bases from V and 3 bases from J, leaving 13 bases between. CDR3 region: CASSLMSAAYTEAFF. The CDR3 DNA follows: TGTGCCAGCAGCTTAATGTCAGCGGCTTACACTGAAGCTTTCTTT.

The table lists this clone with a few counts. CDR3 residues: CASSYSAEGNQPQHF. DNA for the CDR3: TGTGCCAGCAGTTACTCGGCTGAGGGGAATCAGCCCCAGCATTTT. This chain uses TRBV6-2 or TRBV6-3 with TRBJ1-5, with D tentatively TRBD1 (5 bases). V lost 0 bases and J lost 4, with 10 bases in between. Germline loops: CDR1 MNHEY, CDR2 SVGEGT. The CDR3 runs 15 residues.

The chain has TRBV11-2 and TRBJ2-5; 9 bases are a match to TRBD1. The CDR3 runs to 13 residues. Trimming took 7 bases from V and 5 from J; bases not matched to a gene: 5. Germline V gene lookup returns CDR1 SGHAT and CDR2 FQNNGV. CDR3 DNA sequence: TGTGCCAGCACCGGACAGGGGAGGGAGACCCAGTACTTC. Its translation is CASTGQGRETQYF.

The chain recombines TRBV24-1 with TRBJ2-2; 10 nucleotides match TRBD1. Per germline, CDR1 KGHDR and CDR2 SFDVKD. The ends lost 4 bases at V and 6 bases at J; junction bases unmatched: 10. The CDR3 runs 17 residues. CDR3 loop: CATSEYPGTGDPGELFF. The DNA for the CDR3 is TGTGCCACCAGTGAATATCCCGGGACAGGGGACCCCGGGGAGCTGTTTTTT.